The source of this TCR beta chain is a study of shared T cell receptors in the human thymus. To note about this clone: Other DNA sequences in this sample translate to the same CDR3.

Using immunoSEQ multiplex PCR, the repertoire was profiled, and TCRdb retains in-frame clones only, with some absent. The table has around 340,000 clones, 95% seen once; the top ten hold 0.015% to 0.02%. V dropped 2 bases and J dropped 4 bases, with 6 bases sitting between them. Germline V gene lookup returns CDR1 LNHDA and CDR2 SQIVND (reference sequence). The CDR3 spans 13 residues. The sequencing input was thymocytes. This sequence was found in a human donor. The chain has TRBV19 and TRBJ1-5; maybe TRBD1 (5 bases). The CDR3 loop is CASSIRGNQPQHF. CDR3 in DNA: TGTGCCAGTAGTATAAGGGGTAATCAGCCCCAGCATTTT.